This T cell receptor (beta chain) emerged from a study of cytomegalovirus exposure and HLA in healthy donors (TCRdb year 2017). At the level of the whole study: An earlier analysis of fewer than 750 of the donors reported 250 to 350 Gb of sequence data and 117 million unique TCR beta sequences obtained from around 190 million T cells. In an earlier analysis of 587 of the donors, high-throughput TCR beta sequencing was used to judge whether each TCR beta V gene segment behaved as functional or pseudogenic. Of the 350 to 450 genotyped donors, 65% to 90% fell in the genetic ancestry cluster associated with self-reported Caucasian donors. Every discovery cohort repertoire had been produced on one sequencing platform. The later analysis used no new phenotypic data to find candidate immune exposures, relying instead on TCR beta sequences and their occurrence across donors. Among under 450 genotyped donors of the cohort, an average of around 240,000 unique TCR beta nucleotide sequences were sequenced per donor, about a sixth of them non-productive. An early release that covered about 640 HLA-typed donors contained about 300 gigabases of sequencing data and some 87 million unique TCR sequences. Alongside the repertoire data, information on donor age, sex, ethnicity and CMV serostatus was compiled. Typing coverage differed by locus: A, B, C, DRB1 and DQB1 were typed in about 620-630 donors, DQA1 in 522, DPA1 in 600 to 610, and DPB1 in about 450. HLA typing included class I and class II loci at four-digit resolution. In addition to the first cohort of 666 subjects, a separate validation cohort of some 120 different subjects was used. High-throughput TCR immunosequencing, statistical association of individual TCRs with disease status, and machine learning were combined to predict cytomegalovirus infection status. The aim of the study was to test whether cataloging public T cell receptors could identify signatures of past pathogen exposure. The study profiled the T cell repertoires of 500 to 800 subjects by immunosequencing and related them to cytomegalovirus serostatus. Four to six DR-DQ haplotypes were handled as single units for association and clustering, since linkage in the cohort was strong. To study patterns of TCR occurrence, a later analysis re-analyzed previously published TCR beta repertoires from 550 to 800 donors and added high-resolution HLA genotyping. A later genetic analysis used genome-wide SNP genotypes for about three fifths of the 666 donors, treating that subset as a discovery cohort. Study-wide conclusions, independent of this receptor: According to the authors, the approach could potentially be generalized to other disease states and immunological phenotypes. The sequencing pipeline was judged likely to have produced a cluster of highly shared sequence variants as a technical artifact. A later analysis reported that several top co-occurrence clusters appeared linked to parvovirus B19, influenza, CMV and Epstein-Barr virus. When HLA alleles, especially DR and DQ, strongly co-occurred, TCR associations were difficult to assign to individual alleles. For the cohort, immune exposure information was limited to CMV serostatus. Because the 87-base-pair reads could not distinguish some IMGT-functional V segments, including TRBV6-2 and TRBV6-3, those segments were excluded. At a false discovery rate of 0.05, a later analysis linked 16,000 or so TCR beta sequences to specific HLA alleles. Across donors, most TCR sequences were observed very rarely, whereas some public TCRs were present in many individuals. A few of the identified cytomegalovirus-associated TCR beta chains were confirmed in vitro to be specific for cytomegalovirus antigens. A later analysis found that most CMV-associated TCR beta chains appeared HLA-restricted, with HLA associations seemingly driven largely by CMV exposure. Cytomegalovirus status was reported to be diagnosed by the classifier with high specificity and sensitivity in both the original and validation cohorts. In a later analysis, TCR association rates were found to vary across HLA loci, with the most associated TCRs seen for DRB1 alleles and the fewest for HLA-C alleles. In the study, some 160 TCR beta chains were listed as associated with cytomegalovirus. Sequencing depth was assumed to be roughly uniform across donors in the presence/absence analyses, though that assumption may not hold. Only TCR beta chains were sequenced in this cohort, and the absence of alpha or paired-chain data limited detectable features. Compared with the approximately 700-donor mean, donors in an Asian-associated ancestry cluster had fewer N-insertions in productive TCRs, according to a later genetic analysis. An earlier analysis of several hundred of the donors showed that most TCR beta V segments appeared in productive rearrangements either about 90% or about 30% of the time, which broadly matched IMGT annotations. An association between a missense DCLRE1C variant and V-gene and J-gene trimming of TCR beta chains was found in a later genetic analysis and replicated in an independent cohort. A further reported finding was that TCR beta sequences accurately predicted the HLA-A and HLA-B alleles for most subjects in the first cohort. Because HLA typing was unavailable for some donors at each locus, only the typed subset was used in association tests. Correlated functional status among segregating V segments might reflect linkage disequilibrium, but an unknown experimental factor could not be ruled out. The earlier analysis of 587 of the donors excluded roughly 17 rarely observed V segments, including chromosome 9 orphons, because counts were too low. A later analysis found that HLA-associated TCR beta chains were more clonally expanded and had lower generation probabilities than equally common non-associated chains.

In total, fewer than 750 healthy bone marrow donors made up the cohort. Cohort members were all nominally healthy when sampled, although unrecorded immune exposures were likely present. The donor was CMV seronegative and belonged to the group of around 350 seronegative cohort members. A peripheral blood sample was collected from each donor, and TCR beta sequencing was performed on peripheral blood mononuclear cells. The Qiagen DNeasy Blood Extraction Kit was used to extract genomic DNA from the blood cell samples. This clone was counted only a few times. Its specific antigen is unknown. Base qualities are not provided; no much larger clone lies one nucleotide away. There are 14 amino acids in the CDR3, from cysteine to phenylalanine inclusive. The sequence is cut down to CDR3 DNA, 42 bases in frame from base 1. V and J lose 7 bases and 6 bases, and a span of 16 bases separates them. CDR1 and CDR2, looked up from the germline V gene, are MDHEN and SYDVKM.

To prepare the library, the immunoSEQ multiplex PCR assay was applied. For the multiplex PCR, a mixture combining 60 forward primers for TCR Vbeta segments and 13 reverse primers for TCR Jbeta segments was used. Amplification of the CDR3 region of rearranged TCR beta genes was performed with a multiplex PCR assay on genomic DNA. On the Illumina HiSeq System, the amplified TCR beta libraries were sequenced as 87-base-pair reads. Concerning the study's data processing: Across the 670 or so repertoires, a later analysis counted tens of millions of unique TCR beta chains, some 11 million of which were shared by at least two donors. Raw reads were error-corrected and collapsed into unique sequences with a nearest-neighbor algorithm that merged closely related sequences to remove PCR and sequencing errors. V, D and J gene segments were assigned by aligning CDR3 sequences to IMGT reference sequences. Each retained sequence needed at least a six-nucleotide match to both a V gene segment and a J gene segment. A rearrangement counted as productive if the CDR3 had no stop codons and remained in frame with V and J, and every other rearrangement counted as non-productive. Following IMGT convention, CDR3 was defined as the stretch from the second conserved V-encoded cysteine up to the conserved J-encoded phenylalanine. The earlier analysis of fewer than 700 of the donors excluded sequences that lacked an unambiguous match to a single V gene segment. An earlier analysis of about 600 of the donors called V segments functional above 56.7% productive rearrangements and segregating when the between-donor standard deviation exceeded 5%. A statistical classification framework was developed to diagnose cytomegalovirus status using the catalog of TCR beta chain sequences. V and J gene assignment, in a later analysis, came from comparing TCR nucleotide sequences with IMGT/GENE-DB human TR gene sequences. A later analysis assigned CDR3 sequences and most-parsimonious VDJ recombination scenarios with the TCRdist pipeline. In a later analysis, each TCR beta chain was defined by its CDR3 amino acid sequence together with its V-gene family, and reads lacking a unique V-gene family were excluded. A later analysis removed roughly 590 highly shared, low-generation-probability nucleotide sequences to deal with suspected cross-contamination and a sequencing artifact. In a later analysis, a clonal expansion index for each public chain was calculated from normalized within-repertoire ranks of inferred template counts. A later analysis computed generation probabilities with a VDJ recombination model fitted to out-of-frame rearrangements, and checked the results against IGoR. Hypergeometric tests were used in a later analysis to score TCR-TCR, TCR-HLA and TCR-CMV co-occurrence, with a repertoire-size bias correction applied to the TCR pairs. A later analysis estimated false discovery rates by permuting HLA or CMV assignments 20 times. A later analysis grouped co-occurring TCRs with DBSCAN, adding TCRdist sequence similarity when clustering within HLA-allele-positive subsets. For co-occurrence clustering, repertoires with fewer than 30,000 or more than 120,000 public chains were excluded, along with 5 or 6 repertoires with anomalous nucleotide sharing. Here the immuneACCESS table is served through TCRdb, limited to in-frame sequences with V and J called. Missing clones are a known gap in these copies; in checked studies unresolved V genes cover under half, and the rest lacks a known reason. V, J and clone size are taken as reported in that table, and D and trimming were inferred from the DNA itself. The table for this sample lists about 140,000 clones; roughly three quarters of them were counted only once. Approximately 1.8% of the sample is held by the ten biggest clonotypes.

Input material: PBMCs. This chain joins TRBV28 to TRBJ1-5, with the D gene not confidently named. This clonotype originated in a woman between 25 and 40 years old in good health and CMV-seronegative. The CDR3 has the sequence CASTAAGRFQPQHF. The nucleotides read TGTGCCAGCACGGCGGCGGGAAGGTTTCAGCCCCAGCATTTT.